What follows are 2 T cell receptor beta chains derived from one specimen sequenced in a study of CD8+ T cells in alopecia areata. Treatment defined: oral pan-JAK inhibitor, 5-10 mg twice daily. RNA extraction and reverse transcription yielded cDNA as sequencing template. Clones were sequenced by immunoSEQ multiplex PCR, and TCRdb holds only the in-frame ones, with some missing. Of 110,000 to 150,000 clones detected, around half appear once; the ten largest clones hold approximately 15%. Specimen: CD8+ T cells sorted from blood, collected at week 4, from a patient treated with tofacitinib. The source is a human donor with alopecia areata.

This sequence joins TRBV19 and TRBJ2-7; D is perhaps TRBD2 (5 bases). Trimming removed 6 bases at V and 2 bases at J, with 14 bases between. The CDR3 sequence is 14 residues long. The germline CDR1 and CDR2 sequences are LNHDA and SQIVND (reference sequence). The CDR3 region has the DNA TGTGCCAGTAGCCCTTATGAGGGCACCTACGAGCAGTACTTC. Residues: CASSPYEGTYEQYF.

The chain recombines TRBV27 with TRBJ2-5; maybe TRBD2 (5 bases). V gave up 2 bases and J gave up 5 bases, with 15 bases separating them. This CDR3 has 15 residues. Germline V gives CDR1 MNHEY, CDR2 SMNVEV (reference sequence). CDR3 region: CASSLHTGSVETQYF. The DNA for the CDR3 is TGTGCCAGCAGTTTACACACGGGGTCGGTGGAGACCCAGTACTTC.